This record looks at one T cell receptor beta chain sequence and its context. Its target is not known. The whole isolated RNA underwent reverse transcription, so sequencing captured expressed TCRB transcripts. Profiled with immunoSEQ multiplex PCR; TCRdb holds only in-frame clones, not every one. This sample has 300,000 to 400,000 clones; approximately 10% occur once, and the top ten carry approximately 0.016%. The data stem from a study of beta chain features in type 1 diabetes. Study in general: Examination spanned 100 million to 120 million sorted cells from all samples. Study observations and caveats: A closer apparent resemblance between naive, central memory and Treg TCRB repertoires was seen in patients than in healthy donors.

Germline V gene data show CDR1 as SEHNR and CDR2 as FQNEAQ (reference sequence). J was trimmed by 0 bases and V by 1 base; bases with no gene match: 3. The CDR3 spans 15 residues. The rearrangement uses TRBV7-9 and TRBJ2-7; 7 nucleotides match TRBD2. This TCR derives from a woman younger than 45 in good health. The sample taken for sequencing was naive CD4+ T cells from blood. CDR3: CASSLGGGSSYEQYF. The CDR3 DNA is TGTGCCAGCAGCTTAGGGGGGGGGTCCTCCTACGAGCAGTACTTC.